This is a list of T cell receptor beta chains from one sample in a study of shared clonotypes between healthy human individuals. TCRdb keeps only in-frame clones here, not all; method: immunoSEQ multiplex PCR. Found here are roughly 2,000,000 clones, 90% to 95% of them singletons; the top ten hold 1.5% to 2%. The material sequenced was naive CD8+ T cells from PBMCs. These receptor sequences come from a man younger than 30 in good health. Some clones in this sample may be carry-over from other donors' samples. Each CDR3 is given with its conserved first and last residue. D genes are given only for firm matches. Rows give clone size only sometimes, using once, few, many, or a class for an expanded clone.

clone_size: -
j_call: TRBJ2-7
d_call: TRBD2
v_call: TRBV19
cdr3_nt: TGTGCCAGTAGTATAGGTCGGGACTACCACGAGCAGTACTTC
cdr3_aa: CASSIGRDYHEQYF

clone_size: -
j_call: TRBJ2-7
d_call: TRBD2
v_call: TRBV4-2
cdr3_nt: TGTGCCAGCAGCCAGGAGCTAGCGGGAGGCACAGGCGAGCAGTACTTC
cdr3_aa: CASSQELAGGTGEQYF

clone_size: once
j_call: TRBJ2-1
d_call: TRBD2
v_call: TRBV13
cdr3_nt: TGTGCCAGCAGCAACTCTCTAGCGGGGGCCTACAATGAGCAGTTCTTC
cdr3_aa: CASSNSLAGAYNEQFF

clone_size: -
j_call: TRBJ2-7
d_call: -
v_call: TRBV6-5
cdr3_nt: TGTGCCAGCAGTTATGGGGTAGGGGCCTACGAGCAGTACTTC
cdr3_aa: CASSYGVGAYEQYF

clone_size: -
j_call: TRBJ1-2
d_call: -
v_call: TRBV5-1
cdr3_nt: TGCGCCAGCACATCCTCCGACCGGGACTATGGCTACACCTTC
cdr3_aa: CASTSSDRDYGYTF

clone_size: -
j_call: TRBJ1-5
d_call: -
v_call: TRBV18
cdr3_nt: TGTGCCAGCTCACCATCTATACAGGGTACCAATCAGCCCCAGCATTTT
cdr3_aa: CASSPSIQGTNQPQHF

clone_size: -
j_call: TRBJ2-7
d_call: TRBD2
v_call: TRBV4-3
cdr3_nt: TGCGCCAGCAGCCAGACAGGGGGGACTAGCGGGAGAAGTGGGTACGGGCAGTACTTC
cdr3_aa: CASSQTGGTSGRSGYGQYF

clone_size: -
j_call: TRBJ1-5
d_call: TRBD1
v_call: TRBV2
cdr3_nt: TGTGCCAGCAGCAGGGGGCGAAGCAATCAGCCCCAGCATTTT
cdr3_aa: CASSRGRSNQPQHF

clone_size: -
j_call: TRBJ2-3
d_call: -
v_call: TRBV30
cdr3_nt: TGTGCCTGGAGTTGGATCGACACAGATACGCAGTATTTT
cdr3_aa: CAWSWIDTDTQYF

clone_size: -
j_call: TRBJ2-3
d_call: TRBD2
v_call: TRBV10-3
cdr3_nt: TGTGCCATCAGGATGACTAGCGGGAGGACCACAGATACGCAGTATTTT
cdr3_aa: CAIRMTSGRTTDTQYF

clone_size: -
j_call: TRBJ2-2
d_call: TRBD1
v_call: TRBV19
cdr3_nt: TGTGCCAGTAGTCCTCGGACAGGACCCCTTTCCGGGGAGCTGTTTTTT
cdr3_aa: CASSPRTGPLSGELFF

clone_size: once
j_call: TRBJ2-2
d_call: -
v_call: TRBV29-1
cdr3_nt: TGCAGCGTTGTCCAGGCCGGGGAGCTGTTTTTT
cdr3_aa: CSVVQAGELFF

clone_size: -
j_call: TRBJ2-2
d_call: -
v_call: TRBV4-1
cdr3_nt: TGCGCCAGCTGGGCGAGAGCAAGGGAGCTGTTTTTT
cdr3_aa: CASWARARELFF

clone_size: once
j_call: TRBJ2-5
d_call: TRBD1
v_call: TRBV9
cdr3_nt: TGTGCCAGCAGCGACCGGACAGGGGGAGAGACCCAGTACTTC
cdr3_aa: CASSDRTGGETQYF

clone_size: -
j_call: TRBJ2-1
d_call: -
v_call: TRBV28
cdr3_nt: TGTGCCAGCAGTTTTTGGGCCCTAGCCAATGAGCAGTTCTTC
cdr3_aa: CASSFWALANEQFF

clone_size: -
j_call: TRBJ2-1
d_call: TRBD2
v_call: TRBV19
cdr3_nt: TGTGCCAGCAGTGGACTAGCGGAGTGGAGCTCCTACAATGAGCAGTTCTTC
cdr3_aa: CASSGLAEWSSYNEQFF

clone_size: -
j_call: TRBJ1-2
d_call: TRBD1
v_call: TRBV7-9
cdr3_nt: TGTGCCAGCAGCTTACACCCCCCCACAGGGGACCCCTATGGCTACACCTTC
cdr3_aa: CASSLHPPTGDPYGYTF

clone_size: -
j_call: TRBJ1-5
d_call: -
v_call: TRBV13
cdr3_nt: TGTGCCAGCGCGCTGGCGGGGAATCAGCCCCAGCATTTT
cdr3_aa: CASALAGNQPQHF

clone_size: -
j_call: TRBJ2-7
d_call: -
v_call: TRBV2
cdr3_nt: TGTGCCAGTCTGCCGAGGCGGGGCTACGAGCAGTACTTC
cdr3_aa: CASLPRRGYEQYF

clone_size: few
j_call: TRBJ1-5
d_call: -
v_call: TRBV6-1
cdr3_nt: TGTGCCAGCAGTGAAACTGGCGGAAGCAATCAGCCCCAGCATTTT
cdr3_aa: CASSETGGSNQPQHF

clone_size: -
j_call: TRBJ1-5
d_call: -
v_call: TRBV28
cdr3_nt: TGTGCCAGTTCCGGGGGGCCCCAGCATTTT
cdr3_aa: CASSGGPQHF

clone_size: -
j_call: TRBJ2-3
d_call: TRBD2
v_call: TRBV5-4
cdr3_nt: TGTGCCAGCAACCAGAGAGCGGCACTAGCGGGAGCAGATACGCAGTATTTT
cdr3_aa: CASNQRAALAGADTQYF

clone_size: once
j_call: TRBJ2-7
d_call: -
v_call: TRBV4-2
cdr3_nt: TGTGCCAGCAGCCAAGGGACTTTCTACGAGCAGTACTTC
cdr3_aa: CASSQGTFYEQYF

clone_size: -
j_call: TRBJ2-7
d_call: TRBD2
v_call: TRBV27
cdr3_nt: TGTGCCAGCATGGGGACTAGCGGGCCTCCCTACGAGCAGTACTTC
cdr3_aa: CASMGTSGPPYEQYF

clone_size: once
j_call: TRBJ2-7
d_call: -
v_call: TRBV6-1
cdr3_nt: TGTGCCAGCAGTGGCAGGGCAAGCTCCTACGAGCAGTACTTC
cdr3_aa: CASSGRASSYEQYF

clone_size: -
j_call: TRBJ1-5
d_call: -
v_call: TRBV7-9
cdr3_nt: TGTGCCAGCAGCCATTCCGATAGGGATCAGCCCCAGCATTTT
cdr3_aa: CASSHSDRDQPQHF

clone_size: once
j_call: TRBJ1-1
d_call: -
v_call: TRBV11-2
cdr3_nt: TGTGCCAGCAGCTTATATCCCACGGAACGGACTGAAGCTTTCTTT
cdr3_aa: CASSLYPTERTEAFF

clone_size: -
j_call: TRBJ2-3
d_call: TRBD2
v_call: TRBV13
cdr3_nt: TGTGCCAGCAGATTTCGACTAGCGGAGCCCGTCGCAGATACGCAGTATTTT
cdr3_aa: CASRFRLAEPVADTQYF

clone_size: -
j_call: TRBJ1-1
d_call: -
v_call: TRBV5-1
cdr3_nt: TGCGCCAGCAGCTTGGGGGTCGGGGGCAACACTGAAGCTTTCTTT
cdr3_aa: CASSLGVGGNTEAFF

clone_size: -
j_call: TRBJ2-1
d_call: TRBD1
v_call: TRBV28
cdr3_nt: TGTGCCAGCAGCCCCGGGACAGGGAGCTCCTACAATGAGCAGTTCTTC
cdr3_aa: CASSPGTGSSYNEQFF

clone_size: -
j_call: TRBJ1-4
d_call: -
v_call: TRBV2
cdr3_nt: TGTGCCAGCAGTGAATTGGGACTAACTAATGAAAAACTGTTTTTT
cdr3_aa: CASSELGLTNEKLFF

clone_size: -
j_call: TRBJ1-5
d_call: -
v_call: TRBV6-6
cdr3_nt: TGTGCCAGCAGTTACTCGATGCAGGGCCCTCAGCCCCAGCATTTT
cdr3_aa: CASSYSMQGPQPQHF

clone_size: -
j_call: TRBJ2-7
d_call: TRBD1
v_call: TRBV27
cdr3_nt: TGTGCCAGCAGCTGGTCGGCGGGGACAGGTTATGGGGAGCAGTACTTC
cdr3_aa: CASSWSAGTGYGEQYF

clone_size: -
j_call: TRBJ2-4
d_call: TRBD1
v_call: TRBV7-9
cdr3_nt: TGTGCCAGCAGCGCGACAGGGCCAGCCAAAAACATTCAGTACTTC
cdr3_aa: CASSATGPAKNIQYF

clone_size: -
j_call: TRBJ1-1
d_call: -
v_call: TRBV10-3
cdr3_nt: TGTGCCATCAGTGAGGCCAAAGTCAGAGGGACCACTGAAGCTTTCTTT
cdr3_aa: CAISEAKVRGTTEAFF

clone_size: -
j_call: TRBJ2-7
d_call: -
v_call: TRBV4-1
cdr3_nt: TGCGCCAGCAGCCAAGACCCGGGACTCCTTAGCTACGAGCAGTACTTC
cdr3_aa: CASSQDPGLLSYEQYF

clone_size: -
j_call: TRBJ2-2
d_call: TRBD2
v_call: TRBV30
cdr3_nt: TGTGCCTGGCCCGTAGCGGGAGTACGCAATAGGTCCGGGGAGCTGTTTTTT
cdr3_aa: CAWPVAGVRNRSGELFF